This T cell receptor beta chain was identified during a study of cytomegalovirus exposure and HLA in healthy donors. Whole-study context: The roughly 120 validation repertoires used the same platform as the roughly 670 first-cohort repertoires (as reported by a later analysis).

Repertoires were generated with immunoSEQ multiplex PCR, while TCRdb's copy carries only in-frame clones and drops some. The sample yields over 100,000 clones, about 88% seen once. Trimming took 5 bases from V and 2 from J, leaving 11 bases between them. Per the germline V gene, CDR1 is SEHNR and CDR2 is FQNEAQ (reference sequence). CDR3 size: 14 residues. The source of this sequence is a woman aged 18-30 years in good health and CMV-seronegative. Input material: PBMCs. V is TRBV7-9 and J is TRBJ2-3; D gene ambiguous. CDR3 residues: CASSKLAITDTQYF. As DNA, the CDR3 is TGTGCCAGCAGCAAACTCGCTATCACAGATACGCAGTATTTT.